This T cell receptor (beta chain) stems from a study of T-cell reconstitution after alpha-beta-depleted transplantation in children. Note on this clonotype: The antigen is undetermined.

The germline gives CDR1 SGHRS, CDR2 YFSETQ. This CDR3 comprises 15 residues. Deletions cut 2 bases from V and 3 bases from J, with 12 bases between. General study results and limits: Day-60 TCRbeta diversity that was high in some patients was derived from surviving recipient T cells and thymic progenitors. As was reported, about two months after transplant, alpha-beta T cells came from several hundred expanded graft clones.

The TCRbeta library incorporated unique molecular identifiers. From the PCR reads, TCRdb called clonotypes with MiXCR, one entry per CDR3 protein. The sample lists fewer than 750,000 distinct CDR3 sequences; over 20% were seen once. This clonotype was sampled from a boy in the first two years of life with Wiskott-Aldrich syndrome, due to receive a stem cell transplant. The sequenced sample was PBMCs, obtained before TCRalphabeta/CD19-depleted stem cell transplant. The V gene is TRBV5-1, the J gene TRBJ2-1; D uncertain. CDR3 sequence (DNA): TGCGCCAGCAGCTTAAGCCAGCTCGGCTACAATGAGCAGTTCTTC. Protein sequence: CASSLSQLGYNEQFF.